Below, 17 T cell receptor beta chains from the same sample are listed, as sequenced in a study of shared clonotypes between healthy human individuals. Repertoires were generated with immunoSEQ multiplex PCR, while TCRdb's copy carries only in-frame clones and drops some. This sample has 2 million to 3 million clones, with 93% found just once. The sample taken for sequencing was naive CD4+ T cells from PBMCs. The subset: CD45RA+ positively selected. The source is a young man in good health. Some clones in this sample may be carry-over from other donors' samples.

This chain links TRBV6-1 with TRBJ2-7; 9 bases agree with TRBD1. The CDR3 runs 13 residues. Germline values: CDR1 MNHNS, CDR2 SASEGT. J gave up 3 bases and V 6 bases, and 3 bases lay outside the gene matches. The CDR3 sequence is CASSRDRDYEQYF. CDR3 in DNA: TGTGCCAGCAGCCGGGACAGGGACTACGAGCAGTACTTC.

The J gene is TRBJ2-3, the V gene TRBV7-2; 9 bases align to TRBD2. Per germline, CDR1 SGHTA and CDR2 FQGNSA. The length of the CDR3 is 16 residues. V trimming: 4 bases; J trimming: 2 bases; junction bases outside the gene matches: 7. The CDR3 region is CASSSDSGRPTDTQYF. The CDR3 DNA reads as TGTGCCAGCAGCTCGGATAGCGGGAGACCCACAGATACGCAGTATTTT.

Worth noting for this clone: The sample contains more than one DNA sequence encoding this CDR3. This chain links TRBV5-1 with TRBJ1-5; D perhaps matches TRBD1 (6 bases). The CDR3 is 14 amino acids. Germline V CDR1 and CDR2: SGHRS, YFSETQ. Trimming shortened V by 4 bases and J by 5 bases, and 13 bases separated the two germline ends. The chain's CDR3 is CASSAGQGDQPQHF. The DNA of the CDR3 is TGCGCCAGCAGCGCGGGACAAGGTGATCAGCCCCAGCATTTT.

The rearrangement links TRBV19 to TRBJ1-2, with TRBD1 matching over 8 bases. The V and J ends lost 5 bases and 5 bases, in that order; junction bases with no gene match: 10. Per the germline V gene, CDR1 is LNHDA and CDR2 is SQIVND (reference sequence). The CDR3 runs to 15 residues. The CDR3 coding sequence is TGTGCCAGTAGTGCCGAGGGGACAGGACCGTATGGCTACACCTTC. As protein: CASSAEGTGPYGYTF.

The chain combines TRBV4-1 with TRBJ1-5, with D unresolved. Germline V gene lookup returns CDR1 MGHRA and CDR2 YSYEKL. Trimming pared 2 bases from V and 6 bases from J, leaving 11 bases between. This CDR3 spans 14 amino acids. CDR3 residues: CASSQSGPGQPQHF. The CDR3 DNA reads as TGCGCCAGCAGCCAAAGCGGTCCGGGTCAGCCCCAGCATTTT.

Concerning this clone itself: Other DNA sequences in this specimen translate into the identical CDR3. The rearrangement uses TRBV5-4 and TRBJ2-1; 8 nucleotides match TRBD2. There are 15 residues in the CDR3. In germline, CDR1 is SGHNT, CDR2 YYREEE (reference sequence). V lost 4 bases to trimming and J lost 2 bases; unmatched junction nucleotides: 5. The CDR3, as DNA: TGTGCCAGCAGCCGTACTAGCGGCACCTACAATGAGCAGTTCTTC. It codes for CASSRTSGTYNEQFF.

This clone has a single count. This rearrangement joins TRBV28 to TRBJ1-5, with unresolved D. This CDR3 comprises 17 residues. The germline V and J ends were trimmed by 5 bases and 4 bases, with 21 bases remaining between them. Germline V CDR1 and CDR2: MDHEN, SYDVKM. The CDR3 nucleotides read TGTGCCAGCAGTCATACCCTACTAAGTCAGCGGAATCAGCCCCAGCATTTT. Translation: CASSHTLLSQRNQPQHF.

The chain recombines TRBV11-3 with TRBJ2-2; D may be TRBD2 (6 bases). Between the trimmed V and J ends, which lost 5 bases and 10 bases, there was a span of 11 bases. The CDR3 totals 12 residues. Germline V gene sequence: CDR1 SGHNT, CDR2 YENEEA. For the CDR3, the DNA is TGTGCCAGCAGCCCATCGGGGGAGGAGCTGTTTTTT. Residues: CASSPSGEELFF.

The genes are TRBV2 and TRBJ2-7, with a tentative D call TRBD1 (6 bases). Trimming left V 7 bases short and J 0 bases short, with 13 bases between. The CDR3 extends over 14 amino acids. CDR1 SNHLY and CDR2 FYNNEI come from the germline V gene. The CDR3 loop reads CASTSGRGSYEQYF. CDR3 nucleotides: TGTGCCAGCACGTCTGGCAGGGGCTCCTACGAGCAGTACTTC.

V is TRBV5-4 and J is TRBJ2-7; D is possibly TRBD1 (6 bases). Trimming pared 5 bases from V and 3 bases from J, leaving 15 bases between. The CDR3 covers 14 residues. Germline CDR1 and CDR2: SGHNT and YYREEE (reference sequence). CDR3 residues: CASSRYRARYEQYF. In nucleotides, the CDR3 is TGTGCCAGCAGTCGTTACAGGGCTCGCTACGAGCAGTACTTC.

V and J are TRBV5-1 and TRBJ2-3; D possibly corresponds to TRBD1 (6 bases). The CDR3 length is 15 residues. Germline loops: CDR1 SGHRS, CDR2 YFSETQ. V was shortened by 3 bases and J by 2 bases, with 13 bases between the two germline ends. In DNA form, the CDR3 reads TGCGCCAGCAGCTCGCGGACAGCCAACACAGATACGCAGTATTTT. Translated, it gives CASSSRTANTDTQYF.

This clone was detected once. The chain combines TRBV7-2 with TRBJ2-1; 8 bases map to TRBD1. J was trimmed by 0 bases and V by 2 bases; bases with no gene match: 6. CDR3 size: 17 residues. CDR1 is SGHTA, CDR2 FQGNSA, per germline. The CDR3 nucleotides read TGTGCCAGCAGCTTAATCCCAACAGGGGGCTCCTACAATGAGCAGTTCTTC. This codes for CASSLIPTGGSYNEQFF.

The V and J genes are TRBV7-2 and TRBJ1-3, with 7 bases identical to TRBD1. The germline V gene has CDR1 SGHTA and CDR2 FQGNSA. The CDR3 is made up of 15 amino acids. J was trimmed by 4 bases and V by 4 bases; bases with no gene match: 7. As DNA, the CDR3 is TGTGCCAGCAGCTCCCTACAGGGGCGGGGAAACACCATATATTTT. Translating it yields CASSSLQGRGNTIYF.

J is TRBJ2-7 and V is TRBV6-5, with TRBD1 matching over 9 bases. Germline assignment: CDR1 MNHEY and CDR2 SVGAGI. The CDR3 runs 16 residues. The V segment lost 0 bases and the J segment 0 bases; nucleotides outside the gene matches: 3. For the CDR3, the DNA is TGTGCCAGCAGTTACTCCGGGACAGGGAGCTCCTACGAGCAGTACTTC. Its translation is CASSYSGTGSSYEQYF.

The V and J genes are TRBV11-2 and TRBJ2-7; 7 nucleotides match TRBD1. V was clipped by 4 bases and J by 2 bases; unmatched bases: 11. In germline, CDR1 is SGHAT, CDR2 FQNNGV. The CDR3 runs 16 residues. This CDR3 is CASSSGVWGTAYEQYF. CDR3 nucleotide sequence: TGTGCCAGCAGCTCAGGGGTGTGGGGGACAGCCTACGAGCAGTACTTC. The variable domain in full, completed from reference TRBV11-2 and TRBJ2-7, reads EAGVAQSPRYKIIEKRQSVAFWCNPISGHATLYWYQQILGQGPKLLIQFQNNGVVDDSQLPKDRFSAERLKGVDSTLKIQPAKLEDSAVYLCASSSGVWGTAYEQYFGPGTRLTVT.

The chain joins TRBV5-1 to TRBJ2-7, with D hard to call. Trimming took 0 bases from V and 2 from J, leaving 9 bases between them. The CDR3 consists of 14 residues. The germline V gene encodes CDR1 SGHRS and CDR2 YFSETQ. The CDR3 coding sequence is TGCGCCAGCAGCTTGGGGGCCAGCGCCTACGAGCAGTACTTC. Its translation is CASSLGASAYEQYF.

The rearrangement joins TRBV7-2 to TRBJ2-1; 8 bases map to TRBD2. Germline V gives CDR1 SGHTA, CDR2 FQGNSA. The V gene end was trimmed by 2 bases and the J gene end by 6 bases; junction bases not matched to a gene: 3. CDR3 length: 14 residues. The DNA of the CDR3 is TGTGCCAGCAGCTTATACGGGAGGGGCAATGAGCAGTTCTTC. Amino acid sequence: CASSLYGRGNEQFF. The full variable domain, in which reference TRBV7-2 and TRBJ2-1 provide the parts outside the CDR3, is GAGVSQSPSNKVTEKGKDVELRCDPISGHTALYWYRQSLGQGLEFLIYFQGNSAPDKSGLPSDRFSAERTGGSVSTLTIQRTQQEDSAVYLCASSLYGRGNEQFFGPGTRLTVL.